These 13 T cell receptor beta chains share one sample of origin, sequenced in a study of patients and donors after allogeneic stem cell transplantation (dated by TCRdb to 2020 to 2021). The library was prepared using RT-PCR. The run used a NextSeq 550. The public reads were quality trimmed at Q25 with fastp and then assembled into clones with MiXCR by TCRdb, keeping productive beta chains. Duplicate CDR3 protein sequences are folded into a single record with the most common DNA and genes. The sample table records some 960,000 distinct CDR3 sequences; roughly 18% of these occur just once. Under 6.5% of the sample is held by the ten biggest clonotypes. The sample consisted of blood, either unsorted or a sorted T cell fraction (not recorded which). These receptors came from a human donor who was either an allogeneic HSCT recipient or a stem cell or donor lymphocyte infusion donor (not recorded which). It is not recorded whose cells these are; they may come from a transplant donor.

The table lists this clonotype with a few counts. The chain uses TRBV20-1 and TRBJ2-7; D is perhaps TRBD2 (6 bases). This CDR3 has 15 amino acids. Germline-derived CDR1 and CDR2 are DFQATT and SNEGSKA (reference sequence). The germline V and J ends were trimmed by 3 bases and 4 bases, with 19 bases remaining between them. The CDR3 sequence is CSASRPRDSPYEQYF. CDR3 DNA: TGCAGTGCTAGCCGACCCCGGGACTCCCCATACGAGCAGTACTTC.

The J gene is TRBJ2-5, the V gene TRBV12-3 or TRBV12-4; 12 nucleotides line up with TRBD2. The J segment lost 4 bases and the V segment lost 4 bases, leaving 4 bases of the junction unmatched. This CDR3 comprises 15 residues. The CDR3 DNA reads TGTGCCAGCAGTTCCCGGACTAGCGGGGTAGAGACCCAGTACTTC. It is translated as CASSSRTSGVETQYF.

CDR3 loop: CASSGFGQSTNYGYTF. CDR3 DNA sequence: TGTGCCAGCAGTGGGTTTGGACAGAGCACTAACTATGGCTACACCTTC. V gene TRBV25-1 combines with J gene TRBJ1-2, with D possibly TRBD1 on 6 matching bases. The V gene lost 4 bases and the J gene lost 0 bases, with 15 bases spanning the gap. This CDR3 spans 16 amino acids. CDR1 is MGHDK, CDR2 SYGVNS, per germline.

CDR3 residues: CSVGTPQRGREKLFF. For the CDR3, the DNA is TGCAGTGTTGGGACTCCCCAAAGGGGTAGGGAAAAACTGTTTTTT. The V gene is TRBV20-1, the J gene TRBJ1-4; a possible D gene is TRBD1 (5 bases). The germline V gene has CDR1 DFQATT and CDR2 SNEGSKA (reference sequence). The CDR3 totals 15 residues. With 7 bases removed from V and 8 bases from J, the gap between germline ends came to 23 bases.

This clonotype turned up a few times. The CDR3 DNA reads as TGTGCCTGTATCGGCAGGGGAAACACAGATACGCAGTATTTT. Translated, it gives CACIGRGNTDTQYF. The chain recombines TRBV30 with TRBJ2-3; D might be TRBD1 (6 bases). Per the germline V gene, CDR1 is GTSNPN and CDR2 is SVGIG (reference sequence). The CDR3 length is 14 residues. V dropped 6 bases and J dropped 2 bases, with 15 bases sitting between them.

This chain connects TRBV6-1 to TRBJ2-2, with 7 bases matching TRBD1. The germline V gene has CDR1 MNHNS and CDR2 SASEGT. V was clipped by 5 bases and J by 5 bases; unmatched bases: 2. The CDR3 is 13 residues long. The CDR3 DNA follows: TGTGCCAGCAGTATACAGGGGACCGGGGAGCTGTTTTTT. Translation: CASSIQGTGELFF.

This clonotype was detected only a few times. The gene calls are TRBV29-1 and TRBJ2-5; tentative D call: TRBD2 (5 bases). The CDR3 loop spans 11 amino acids. Germline CDR1 SQVTM, CDR2 ANQGSEA. This CDR3 is CTYSRRETQYF. CDR3 nucleotide sequence: TGCACCTACTCGCGGAGGGAGACCCAGTACTTC.

This sequence joins TRBV6-1 and TRBJ1-2; the match to TRBD1 covers 9 bases. V was pared by 6 bases and J by 4 bases, with 9 bases of the junction left unmatched. Germline CDR1 is MNHNS and CDR2 is SASEGT. The CDR3 contains 15 residues. In nucleotides, the CDR3 is TGTGCCAGCAGCAAGACAGGGGGGTCCCTCTATGGCTACACCTTC. Its protein is CASSKTGGSLYGYTF.

The chain has TRBV27 and TRBJ2-1; 13 bases are shared with TRBD2. The J segment lost 6 bases and the V segment lost 5 bases, leaving 1 base of the junction unmatched. CDR3 length: 14 residues. CDR1 and CDR2 (germline): MNHEY, SMNVEV (reference sequence). The CDR3 DNA reads TGTGCCAGCAGTACTAGCGGGAGGGTCAATGAGCAGTTCTTC. Protein product: CASSTSGRVNEQFF.

The rearrangement uses TRBV3-1 and TRBJ1-2; a weak D match, TRBD1 (5 bases). This CDR3 comprises 16 residues. Trimming took 4 bases from V and 0 from J, leaving 15 bases between them. The germline gives CDR1 LGHDT, CDR2 YNNKEL (reference sequence). CDR3 sequence reads: CASSPIDSIPNYGYTF. CDR3 in DNA: TGTGCCAGCAGCCCTATCGACAGTATCCCTAACTATGGCTACACCTTC.

V is TRBV18 and J is TRBJ2-3, with D maybe TRBD1 (5 bases). From germline, CDR1 is KGHSH and CDR2 LQKENI. V dropped 0 bases and J dropped 2 bases, with 18 bases sitting between them. The CDR3 is 18 amino acids. CDR3 nucleotides: TGTGCCAGCTCACCACCTTACCGGCAGGGCAGATCCACAGATACGCAGTATTTT. Translation gives CASSPPYRQGRSTDTQYF.

This clonotype was observed a single time. The rearrangement uses TRBV18 and TRBJ2-7, with D perhaps matching TRBD2 (6 bases). V lost 3 bases to trimming and J lost 3 bases, with 12 bases between them. CDR3 length equals 14 residues. Germline values: CDR1 KGHSH, CDR2 LQKENI. CDR3 nucleotides: TGTGCCAGCTCACCGGGGGGTATGGGCTACGAGCAGTACTTC. Protein product: CASSPGGMGYEQYF. The full variable domain, rest sourced from reference TRBV18 and TRBJ2-7, is NAGVMQNPRHLVRRRGQEARLRCSPMKGHSHVYWYRQLPEEGLKFMVYLQKENIIDESGMPKERFSAEFPKEGPSILRIQQVVRGDSAAYFCASSPGGMGYEQYFGPGTRLTVT.

V gene TRBV24-1 combines with J gene TRBJ1-2; D is uncertain. Germline CDR1 and CDR2: KGHDR and SFDVKD. This CDR3 spans 14 amino acids. V was clipped by 3 bases and J by 8 bases, with 15 bases between them. CDR3 coding DNA: TGTGCCACCAGTGATCCCACAGAGGCGCGAGGCTACACCTTC. This translates into CATSDPTEARGYTF.